This T cell receptor (beta chain) was observed in a study of T cells in localized non-small cell lung cancer. There are 12 residues in the CDR3. The germline V gene has CDR1 SQVTM and CDR2 ANQGSEA. Trimming took 7 bases from V and 1 from J, leaving 8 bases between them. Data came from immunoSEQ multiplex PCR; TCRdb stores just in-frame clones and leaves some out. The sample carries tens of thousands of clones, 86% recorded once. V and J are TRBV29-1 and TRBJ1-3, with D hard to call. The sample here was peripheral blood, taken before any cancer treatment. This receptor was identified in a woman aged 18-55 years with stage III lung adenocarcinoma. The CDR3 DNA reads as TGCAGCGCGACCGAATCTGGAAACACCATATATTTT. It specifies CSATESGNTIYF.